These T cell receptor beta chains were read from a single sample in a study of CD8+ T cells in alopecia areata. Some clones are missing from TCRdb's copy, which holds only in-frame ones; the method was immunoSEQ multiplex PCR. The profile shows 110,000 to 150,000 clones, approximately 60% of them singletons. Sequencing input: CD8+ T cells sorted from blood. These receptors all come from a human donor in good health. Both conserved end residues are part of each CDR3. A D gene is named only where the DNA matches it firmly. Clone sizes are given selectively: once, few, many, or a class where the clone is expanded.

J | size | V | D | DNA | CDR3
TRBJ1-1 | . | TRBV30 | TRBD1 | TGTGCCTGGAGGCAGGGGGACCAATCGGGAGCTTTCTTT | CAWRQGDQSGAFF
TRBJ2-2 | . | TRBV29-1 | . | TGCAGCGTTTCTGTCGCTGGAGTTGGGGGGGAGCTGTTTTTT | CSVSVAGVGGELFF
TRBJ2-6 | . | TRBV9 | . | TGTGCCAGCAGCGTAAGGGTCTCTGGGGCCAACGTCCTGACTTTC | CASSVRVSGANVLTF
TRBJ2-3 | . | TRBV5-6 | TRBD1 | TGTGCCAGCAGCGCGACAGGGGAGAGAGCAGATACGCAGTATTTT | CASSATGERADTQYF
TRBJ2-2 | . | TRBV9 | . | TGTGCCAGCAGCGTAGAGTCCGACACCGGGGAGCTGTTTTTT | CASSVESDTGELFF
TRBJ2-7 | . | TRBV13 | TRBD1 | TGTGCCAGCAGCTTGGGGACAGGGCAGGAGCAGTACTTC | CASSLGTGQEQYF
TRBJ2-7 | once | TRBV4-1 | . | TGCGCCAGCAGCGCAAACGGTGGGGAGCAGTACTTC | CASSANGGEQYF
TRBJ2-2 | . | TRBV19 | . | TGTGCCAGTAGTATCCGGGCCCGCGCCGGGGAGCTGTTTTTT | CASSIRARAGELFF
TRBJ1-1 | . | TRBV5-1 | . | TGCGCCAGCAAAGAAGGCGCTGAAGCTTTCTTT | CASKEGAEAFF
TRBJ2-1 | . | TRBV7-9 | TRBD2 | TGTGCCAGCAGCCCCGGGGGGTACAATGAGCAGTTCTTC | CASSPGGYNEQFF
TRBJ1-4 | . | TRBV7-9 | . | TGTGCCAGCAGCCTGGACAGTAATGAAAAACTGTTTTTT | CASSLDSNEKLFF
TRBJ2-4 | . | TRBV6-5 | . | TGTGCCAGCAGTTATGGGCACATTCAGTACTTC | CASSYGHIQYF
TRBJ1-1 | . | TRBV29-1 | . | TGCAGCGTTGGGGCTTCGGGGACTGAAGCTTTCTTT | CSVGASGTEAFF
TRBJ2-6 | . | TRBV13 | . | TGTGCCACCGGGTCCTCTGGGGCCAACGTCCTGACTTTC | CATGSSGANVLTF
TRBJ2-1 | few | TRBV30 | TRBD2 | TGTGCCTGGAGTACCGGGACTAGCAAAAATGAGCAGTTCTTC | CAWSTGTSKNEQFF
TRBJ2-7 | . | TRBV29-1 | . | TGCAGCCCCGTAGGCGGTGGGAGCTGGAAGGACGAGCAGTACTTC | CSPVGGGSWKDEQYF
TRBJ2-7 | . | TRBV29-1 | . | TGCAGCGTGGAGGGTGTTGAGGGCAGCACCTACGAGCAGTACTTC | CSVEGVEGSTYEQYF
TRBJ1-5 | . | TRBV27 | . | TGTGCCAGCAGTTTCAACGGTGGCAGCAATCAGCCCCAGCATTTT | CASSFNGGSNQPQHF
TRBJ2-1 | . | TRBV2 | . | TGTGCCAGCAGTGAAGCAGTGTACAATGAGCAGTTCTTC | CASSEAVYNEQFF
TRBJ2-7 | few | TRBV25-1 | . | TGTGCCAGCAGTGAGATCTACGAGCAGTACTTC | CASSEIYEQYF
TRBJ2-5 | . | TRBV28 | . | TGTGCCAGCAGTTTCCCAGGGCCAGAGACCCAGTACTTC | CASSFPGPETQYF
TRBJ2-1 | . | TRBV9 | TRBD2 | TGTGCCAGCAGCATTAGCGGGAGTTTGATGTATCACAATGAGCAGTTCTTC | CASSISGSLMYHNEQFF
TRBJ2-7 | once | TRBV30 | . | TGTGCCTGGAGTTCACAGGGCTACGAGCAGTACTTC | CAWSSQGYEQYF
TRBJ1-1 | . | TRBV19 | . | TGTGCCAGTAGTATGAGCCAGCGAGGAACTGAAGCTTTCTTT | CASSMSQRGTEAFF
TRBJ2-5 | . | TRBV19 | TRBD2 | TGTGCCAGCGGGGCTAGCGGGGTCCCTCAAGAGACCCAGTACTTC | CASGASGVPQETQYF
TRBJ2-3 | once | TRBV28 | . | TGTGCCAGCAGCCCAGGTAGCGCAGATACGCAGTATTTT | CASSPGSADTQYF
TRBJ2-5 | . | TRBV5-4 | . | TGTGCCAGCAGACCCGGGACTGTACAAGAGACCCAGTACTTC | CASRPGTVQETQYF
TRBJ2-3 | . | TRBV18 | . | TGTGCCAGCTCACCACCGGAAACAGATACGCAGTATTTT | CASSPPETDTQYF
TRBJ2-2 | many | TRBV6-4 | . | TGTGCCAGCAGTGACTCTAGCACCGGGGAGCTGTTTTTT | CASSDSSTGELFF
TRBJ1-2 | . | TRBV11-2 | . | TGTGCCAGCAGCGAGGGCCGCTACTATGGCTACACCTTC | CASSEGRYYGYTF
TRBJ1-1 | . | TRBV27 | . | TGTGCCAGCAGTTTCTCCTACCCCGGCGGAGGTACTGAAGCTTTCTTT | CASSFSYPGGGTEAFF
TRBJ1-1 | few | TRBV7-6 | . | TGTGCCAGCAGCGTAGGGGCAGGGGAAACTGAAGCTTTCTTT | CASSVGAGETEAFF
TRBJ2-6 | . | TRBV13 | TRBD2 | TGTGCCAGCAGCTTAGGAAGTCATGGGCGGGAGGCCTCCAACGTCCTGACTTTC | CASSLGSHGREASNVLTF
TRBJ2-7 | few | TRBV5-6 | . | TGTGCCAGCAGCGGAGGGACAGACTACGAGCAGTACTTC | CASSGGTDYEQYF
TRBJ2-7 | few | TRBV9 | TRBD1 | TGTGCCAGCAGCGTAGTGGCAGGGGGCGACGAGCAGTACTTC | CASSVVAGGDEQYF
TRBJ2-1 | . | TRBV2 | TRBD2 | TGTGCCAGCAATTCCCTAGCGGGGGATGAGCAGTTCTTC | CASNSLAGDEQFF
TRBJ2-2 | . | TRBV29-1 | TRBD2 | TGCAGCGTTGTCGGTAGCGGGAGTGCCGGGGAGCTGTTTTTT | CSVVGSGSAGELFF
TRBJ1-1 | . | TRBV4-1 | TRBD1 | TGCGCCAGCAGCCCATTTGAACAGGGGGGTTCTGGGACTGAAGCTTTCTTT | CASSPFEQGGSGTEAFF
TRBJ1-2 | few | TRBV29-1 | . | TGCAGCGTTCGGATTAACTATGGCTACACCTTC | CSVRINYGYTF
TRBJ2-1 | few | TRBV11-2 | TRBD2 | TGTGCCAGCAGCGCTAGCGGGTCGTCCTACAATGAGCAGTTCTTC | CASSASGSSYNEQFF
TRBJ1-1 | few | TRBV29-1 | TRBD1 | TGCAGCGCCTCGGGACAGTACACTGAAGCTTTCTTT | CSASGQYTEAFF
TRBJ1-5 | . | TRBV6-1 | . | TGTGCCAGCAGGAAGGGAATGGGGAATCAGCCCCAGCATTTT | CASRKGMGNQPQHF
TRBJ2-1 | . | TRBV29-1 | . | TGCAGCGTTGGAGTGGGACCCAATGAGCAGTTCTTC | CSVGVGPNEQFF
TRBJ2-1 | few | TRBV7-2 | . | TGTGCCAGCAGCTTATATTCCGGAGGGGATGAGCAGTTCTTC | CASSLYSGGDEQFF
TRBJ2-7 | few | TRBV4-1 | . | TGCGCCAGCAGCCAAGATGTGGGCTCCTACGAGCAGTACTTC | CASSQDVGSYEQYF
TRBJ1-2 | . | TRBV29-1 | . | TGCAGCGTTGAGTCGCGACAAGGCTACACCTTC | CSVESRQGYTF